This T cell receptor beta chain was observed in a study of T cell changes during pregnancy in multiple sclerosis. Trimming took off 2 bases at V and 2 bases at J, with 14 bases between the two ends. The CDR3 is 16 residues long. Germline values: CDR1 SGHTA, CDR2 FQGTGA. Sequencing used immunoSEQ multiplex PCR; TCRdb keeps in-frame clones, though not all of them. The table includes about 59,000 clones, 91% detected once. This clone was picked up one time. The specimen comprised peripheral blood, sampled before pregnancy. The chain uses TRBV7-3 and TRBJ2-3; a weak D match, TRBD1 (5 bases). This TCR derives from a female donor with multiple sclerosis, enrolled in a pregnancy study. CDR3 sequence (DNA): TGTGCCAGCAGCTTAGGTGTCAGGGCCAACACAGATACGCAGTATTTT. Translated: CASSLGVRANTDTQYF.